Each of the 2 T cell receptor beta chains below was sequenced from the same sample in a study of T cell responses to AZD1222 COVID-19 vaccine. Assay used: immunoSEQ multiplex PCR; TCRdb lists only in-frame clones, some missing. In the table there are 50,000 to 75,000 clones, 89% of which are singletons. Source: peripheral blood, taken 28 days after the second AZD1222 dose. All receptors derive from an adult who received the AZD1222 COVID-19 vaccine.

The V and J genes are TRBV19 and TRBJ2-7; 8 positions match TRBD1. The CDR3 covers 13 residues. V lost 5 bases and J lost 5; bases outside the gene matches: 5. Germline-derived CDR1 and CDR2 are LNHDA and SQIVND (reference sequence). CDR3 in amino acids: CASSYAGGDEQYF. CDR3 nucleotide sequence: TGTGCCAGTAGTTACGCAGGGGGCGACGAGCAGTACTTC.

V usage is TRBV21-1 and J usage is TRBJ1-5. TRBV21-1 constitutes a pseudogene. This CDR3 has 15 amino acids. The CDR3 DNA sequence: TGTGCCCGCTTCGGGGGCAGTTATAGCAATCAGCCCCAGCATTTT. Translated: CARFGGSYSNQPQHF.